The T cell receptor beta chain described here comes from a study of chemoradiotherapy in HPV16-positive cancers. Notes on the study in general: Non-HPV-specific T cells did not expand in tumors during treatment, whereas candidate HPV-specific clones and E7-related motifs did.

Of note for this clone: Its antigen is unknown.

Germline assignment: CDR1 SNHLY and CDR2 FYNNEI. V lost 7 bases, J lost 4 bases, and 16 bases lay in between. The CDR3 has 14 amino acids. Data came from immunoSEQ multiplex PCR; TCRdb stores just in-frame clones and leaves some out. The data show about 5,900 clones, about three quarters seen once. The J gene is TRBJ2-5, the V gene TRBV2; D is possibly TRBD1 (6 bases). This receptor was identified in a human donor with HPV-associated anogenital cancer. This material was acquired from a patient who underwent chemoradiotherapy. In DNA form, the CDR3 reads TGTGCCAGCAAGCCCAGGGGCACCGGAGAGACCCAGTACTTC. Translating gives CASKPRGTGETQYF.